The clone carrying this TCR beta chain was seen a few times. Its specificity is not known. Researchers prepared the TCRbeta library using unique molecular identifiers, the study reports. TCRdb used MiXCR to reprocess the PCR reads, holding one entry per CDR3 protein. Of over 200,000 distinct CDR3 sequences in the sample, around 9.2% were seen once. The data were obtained in a study of T-cell reconstitution after alpha-beta-depleted transplantation in children. The study's findings and limits: Newly generated T cells supplied most T-cell counts and diversity one year post-transplant. Some patients showed high day-60 TCRbeta diversity, which derived from surviving recipient T cells and thymic progenitors.

Germline-derived CDR1 and CDR2 are LGHDT and YNNKEL (reference sequence). After removal of 3 bases from V and 9 bases from J, the junction contained 12 bases not matched to a gene. This CDR3 spans 16 amino acids. The material sequenced was PBMCs, mostly from graft donor cells, taken 360 days after TCRalphabeta/CD19-depleted stem cell transplant. This chain uses TRBV3-1 with TRBJ2-1, with 9 bases identical to TRBD2. This TCR came from a male patient aged 2 to 9 who had a stem cell transplant for acute myeloid leukemia, so the T cells may come from the graft donor. The CDR3 reads CASSHGGGGSWSEQFF. The DNA for the CDR3 is TGTGCCAGCAGCCACGGCGGGGGGGGTAGTTGGAGTGAGCAGTTCTTC.